This T cell receptor (beta chain) was found in a study of blood T cell repertoires in COVID-19. This table comes from immunoSEQ multiplex PCR, and its TCRdb copy is limited to in-frame clones, with some not included. The sample holds some 290,000 clones, approximately 90% seen once. This CDR3 is 13 amino acids long. V was pared by 7 bases and J by 4 bases, with 4 bases of the junction left unmatched. This rearrangement joins TRBV12-3 or TRBV12-4 to TRBJ1-3; TRBD1 matches 7 bases. The clonotype was recovered from a woman aged 45-59 years who had recovered from COVID-19. The sample taken for sequencing was peripheral blood. CDR3 in DNA: TGTGCCAGCACCGACAGGGTAGGAAACACCATATATTTT. The encoded protein is CASTDRVGNTIYF.